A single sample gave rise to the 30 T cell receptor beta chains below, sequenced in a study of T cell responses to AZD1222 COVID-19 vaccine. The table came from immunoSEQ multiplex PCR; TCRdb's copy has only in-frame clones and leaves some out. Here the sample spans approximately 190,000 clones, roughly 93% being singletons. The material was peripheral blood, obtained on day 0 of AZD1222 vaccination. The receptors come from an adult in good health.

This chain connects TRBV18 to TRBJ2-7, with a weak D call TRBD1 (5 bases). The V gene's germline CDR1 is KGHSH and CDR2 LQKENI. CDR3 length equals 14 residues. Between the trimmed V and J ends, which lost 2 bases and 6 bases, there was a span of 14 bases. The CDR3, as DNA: TGTGCCAGCTCACCAGGTCAGGGTAGGGTCGAGCAGTACTTC. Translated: CASSPGQGRVEQYF.

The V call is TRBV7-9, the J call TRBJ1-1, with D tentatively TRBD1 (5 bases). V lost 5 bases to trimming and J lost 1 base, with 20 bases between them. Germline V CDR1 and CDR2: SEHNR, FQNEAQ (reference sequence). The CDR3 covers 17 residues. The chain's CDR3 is CASSPGNRGEGNTEAFF. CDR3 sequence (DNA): TGTGCCAGCAGCCCAGGCAACCGGGGCGAAGGGAACACTGAAGCTTTCTTT.

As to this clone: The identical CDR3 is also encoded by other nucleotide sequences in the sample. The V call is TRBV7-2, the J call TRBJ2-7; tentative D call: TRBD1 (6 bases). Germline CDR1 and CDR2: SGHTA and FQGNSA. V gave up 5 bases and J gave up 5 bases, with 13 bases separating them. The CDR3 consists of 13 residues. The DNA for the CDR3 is TGTGCCAGCAGCATTAGATCAGGGGACGAGCAGTACTTC. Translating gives CASSIRSGDEQYF.

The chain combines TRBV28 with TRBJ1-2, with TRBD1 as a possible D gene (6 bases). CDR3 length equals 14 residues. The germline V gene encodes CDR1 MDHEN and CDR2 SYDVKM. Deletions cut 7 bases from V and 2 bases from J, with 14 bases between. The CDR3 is CASTRLGGNYGYTF. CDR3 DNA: TGTGCCAGCACCCGTCTTGGGGGCAACTATGGCTACACCTTC.

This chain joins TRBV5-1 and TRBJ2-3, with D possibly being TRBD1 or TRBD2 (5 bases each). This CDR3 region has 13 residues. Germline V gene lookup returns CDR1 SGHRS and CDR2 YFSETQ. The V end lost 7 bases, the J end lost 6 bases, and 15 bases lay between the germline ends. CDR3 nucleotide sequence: TGCGCCAGCGGGGACGGGGCCGGGGATACGCAGTATTTT. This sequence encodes CASGDGAGDTQYF.

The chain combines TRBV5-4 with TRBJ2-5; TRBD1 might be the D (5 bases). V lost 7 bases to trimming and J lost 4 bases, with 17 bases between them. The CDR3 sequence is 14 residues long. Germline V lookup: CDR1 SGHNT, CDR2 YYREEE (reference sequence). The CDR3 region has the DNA TGTGCCAGCGGCCTTCCAGGGATAGGAGAGACCCAGTACTTC. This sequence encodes CASGLPGIGETQYF.

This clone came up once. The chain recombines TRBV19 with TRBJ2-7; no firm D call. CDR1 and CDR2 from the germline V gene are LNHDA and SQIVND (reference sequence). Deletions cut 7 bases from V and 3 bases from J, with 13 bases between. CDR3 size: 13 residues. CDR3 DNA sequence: TGTGCCAGTAATCCCTCAGGCGGCTACGAGCAGTACTTC. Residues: CASNPSGGYEQYF.

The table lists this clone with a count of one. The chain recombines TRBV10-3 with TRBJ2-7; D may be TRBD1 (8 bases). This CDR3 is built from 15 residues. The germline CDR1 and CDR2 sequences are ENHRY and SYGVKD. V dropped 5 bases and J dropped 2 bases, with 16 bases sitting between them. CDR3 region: CAISKAGQEAYEQYF. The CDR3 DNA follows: TGTGCCATCAGTAAAGCGGGACAGGAAGCCTACGAGCAGTACTTC.

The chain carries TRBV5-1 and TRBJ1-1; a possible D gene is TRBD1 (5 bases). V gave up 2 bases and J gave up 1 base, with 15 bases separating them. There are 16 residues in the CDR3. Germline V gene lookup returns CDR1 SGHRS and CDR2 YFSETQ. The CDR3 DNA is TGCGCCAGCAGCTTCGTTCGACGGCAGGGGAACACTGAAGCTTTCTTT. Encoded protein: CASSFVRRQGNTEAFF.

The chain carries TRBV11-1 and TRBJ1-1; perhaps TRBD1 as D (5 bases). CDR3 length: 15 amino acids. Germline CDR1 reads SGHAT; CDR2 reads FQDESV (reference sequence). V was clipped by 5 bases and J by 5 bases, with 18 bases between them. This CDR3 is CASSHPRGVRTEAFF. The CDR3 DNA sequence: TGTGCCAGCAGCCACCCTAGAGGGGTGAGGACTGAAGCTTTCTTT.

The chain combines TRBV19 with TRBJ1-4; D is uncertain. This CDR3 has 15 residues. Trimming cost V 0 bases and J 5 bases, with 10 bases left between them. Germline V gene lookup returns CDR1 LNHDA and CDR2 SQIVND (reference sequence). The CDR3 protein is CASSIDRTRNEKLFF. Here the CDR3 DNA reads TGTGCCAGTAGTATAGACAGGACCAGGAATGAAAAACTGTTTTTT.

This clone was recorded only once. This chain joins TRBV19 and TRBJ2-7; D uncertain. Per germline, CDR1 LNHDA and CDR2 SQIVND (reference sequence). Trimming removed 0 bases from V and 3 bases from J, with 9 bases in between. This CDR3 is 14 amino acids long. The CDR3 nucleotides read TGTGCCAGTAGTATAGACGCAGAAGGCTACGAGCAGTACTTC. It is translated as CASSIDAEGYEQYF.

CDR3 sequence reads: CASGVTLNTEAFF. The DNA of the CDR3 is TGTGCCAGCGGAGTGACATTGAACACTGAAGCTTTCTTT. V and J are TRBV6-5 and TRBJ1-1; D is ambiguous. Trimming pared 8 bases from V and 0 bases from J, leaving 10 bases between. The CDR3 spans 13 residues. Looked up from germline, CDR1 is MNHEY and CDR2 is SVGAGI.

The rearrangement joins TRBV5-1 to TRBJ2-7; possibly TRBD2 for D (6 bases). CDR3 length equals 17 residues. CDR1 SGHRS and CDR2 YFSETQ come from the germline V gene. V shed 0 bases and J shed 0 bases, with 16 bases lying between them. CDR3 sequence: CASSLAESGLSSYEQYF. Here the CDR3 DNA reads TGCGCCAGCAGCTTGGCCGAGAGCGGGCTGAGCTCCTACGAGCAGTACTTC.

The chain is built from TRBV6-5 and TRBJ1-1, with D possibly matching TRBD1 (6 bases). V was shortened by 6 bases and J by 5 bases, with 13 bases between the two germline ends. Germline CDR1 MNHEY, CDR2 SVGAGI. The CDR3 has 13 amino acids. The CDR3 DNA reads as TGTGCCAGCAGCTCAACAGGGTTAACTGAAGCTTTCTTT. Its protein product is CASSSTGLTEAFF.

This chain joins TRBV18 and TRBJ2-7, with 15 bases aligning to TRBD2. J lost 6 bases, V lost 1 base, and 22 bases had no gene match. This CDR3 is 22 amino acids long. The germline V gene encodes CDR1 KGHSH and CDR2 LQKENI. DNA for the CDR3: TGTGCCAGCTCACCACTTGCTCTCATCAACACAAGGACTAGCGGGGGGGCGGTCGAGCAGTACTTC. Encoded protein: CASSPLALINTRTSGGAVEQYF.

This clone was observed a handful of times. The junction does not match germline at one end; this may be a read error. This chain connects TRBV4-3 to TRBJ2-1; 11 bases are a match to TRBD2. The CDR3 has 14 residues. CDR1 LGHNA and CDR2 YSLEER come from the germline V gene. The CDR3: CASSQEETLAGGVF. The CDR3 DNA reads TGCGCCAGCAGCCAAGAGGAAACCTTAGCGGGGGGGGTCTTC.

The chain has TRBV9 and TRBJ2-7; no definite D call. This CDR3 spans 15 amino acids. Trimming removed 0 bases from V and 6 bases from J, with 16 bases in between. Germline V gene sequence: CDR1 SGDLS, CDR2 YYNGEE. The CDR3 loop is CASSVEAGPPSEQYF. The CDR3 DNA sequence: TGTGCCAGCAGCGTAGAGGCAGGACCCCCCTCCGAGCAGTACTTC.

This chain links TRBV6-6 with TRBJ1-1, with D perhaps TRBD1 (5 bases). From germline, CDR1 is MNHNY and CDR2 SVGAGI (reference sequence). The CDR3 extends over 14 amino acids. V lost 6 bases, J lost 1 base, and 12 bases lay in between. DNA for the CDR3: TGTGCCAGCAGACTATATGGACAGAACACTGAAGCTTTCTTT. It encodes CASRLYGQNTEAFF.

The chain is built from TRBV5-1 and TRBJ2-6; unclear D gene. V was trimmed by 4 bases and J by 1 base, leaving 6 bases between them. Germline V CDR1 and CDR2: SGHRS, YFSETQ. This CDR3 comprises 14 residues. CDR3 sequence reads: CASSPQSGANVLTF. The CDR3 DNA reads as TGCGCCAGCAGCCCACAATCTGGGGCCAACGTCCTGACTTTC.

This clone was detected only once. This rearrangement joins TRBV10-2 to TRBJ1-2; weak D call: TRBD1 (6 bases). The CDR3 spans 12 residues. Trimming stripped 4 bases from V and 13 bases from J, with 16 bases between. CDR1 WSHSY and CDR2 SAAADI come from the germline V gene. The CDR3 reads CASSALQGLVTF. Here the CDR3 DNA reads TGCGCCAGCAGTGCCTTACAGGGCTTAGTCACCTTC.

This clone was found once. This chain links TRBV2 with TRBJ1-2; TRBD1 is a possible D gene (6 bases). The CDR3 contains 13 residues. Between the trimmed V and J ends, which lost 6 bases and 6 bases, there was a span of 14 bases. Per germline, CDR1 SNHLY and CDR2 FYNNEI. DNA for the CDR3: TGTGCCAGCAGCGTGACAGGACAACATGGCTACACCTTC. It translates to CASSVTGQHGYTF. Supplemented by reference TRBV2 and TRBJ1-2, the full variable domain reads EPEVTQTPSHQVTQMGQEVILRCVPISNHLYFYWYRQILGQKVEFLVSFYNNEISEKSEIFDDQFSVERPDGSNFTLKIRSTKLEDSAMYFCASSVTGQHGYTFGSGTRLTVV.

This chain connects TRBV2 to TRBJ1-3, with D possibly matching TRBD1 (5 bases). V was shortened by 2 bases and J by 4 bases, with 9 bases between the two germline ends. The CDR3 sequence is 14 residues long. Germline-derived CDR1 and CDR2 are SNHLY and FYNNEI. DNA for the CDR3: TGTGCCAGCAGTGAAACTGGGGGAGGAAACACCATATATTTT. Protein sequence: CASSETGGGNTIYF.

CDR3 loop: CASSGNRNQETQYF. CDR3 coding DNA: TGCGCCAGCAGCGGGAACAGAAACCAAGAGACCCAGTACTTC. The V and J genes are TRBV4-3 and TRBJ2-5, with D hard to call. This CDR3 region has 14 residues. The germline gives CDR1 LGHNA, CDR2 YSLEER. V lost 5 bases to trimming and J lost 0 bases, with 10 bases between them.

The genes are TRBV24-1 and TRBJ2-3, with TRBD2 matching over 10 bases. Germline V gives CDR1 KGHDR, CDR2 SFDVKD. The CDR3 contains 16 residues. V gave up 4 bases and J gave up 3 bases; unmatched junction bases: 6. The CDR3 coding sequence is TGTGCCACCAGTGAGGTCGGAGCGGGGGGGACAGATACGCAGTATTTT. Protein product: CATSEVGAGGTDTQYF.

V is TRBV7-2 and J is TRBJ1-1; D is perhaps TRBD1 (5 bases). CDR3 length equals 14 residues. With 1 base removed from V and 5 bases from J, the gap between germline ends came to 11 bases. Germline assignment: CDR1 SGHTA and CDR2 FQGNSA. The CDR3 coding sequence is TGTGCCAGCAGCTTAGGGGGGGGAGAAACTGAAGCTTTCTTT. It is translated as CASSLGGGETEAFF.

The CDR3 region is CASSLSEELGAAYGYTF. The DNA for the CDR3 is TGTGCCAGCAGTTTATCCGAGGAATTGGGGGCCGCTTATGGCTACACCTTC. The chain carries TRBV27 and TRBJ1-2; TRBD1 might be the D (6 bases). V lost 0 bases and J 5 bases, leaving 19 bases between the germline ends. CDR3 length: 17 amino acids. Germline CDR1 is MNHEY and CDR2 is SMNVEV (reference sequence).

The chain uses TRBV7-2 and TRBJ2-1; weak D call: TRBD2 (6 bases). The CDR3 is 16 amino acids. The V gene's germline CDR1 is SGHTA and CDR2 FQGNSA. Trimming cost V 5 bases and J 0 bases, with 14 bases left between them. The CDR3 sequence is CASSPGLASSYNEQFF. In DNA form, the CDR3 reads TGTGCCAGCAGCCCGGGCCTAGCGAGCTCCTACAATGAGCAGTTCTTC.

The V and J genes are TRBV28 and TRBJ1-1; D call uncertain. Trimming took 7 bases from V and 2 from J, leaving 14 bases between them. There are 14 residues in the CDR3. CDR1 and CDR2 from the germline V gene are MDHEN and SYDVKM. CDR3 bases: TGTGCCAGCACTCCCCCAGGCATCAACACTGAAGCTTTCTTT. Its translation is CASTPPGINTEAFF.

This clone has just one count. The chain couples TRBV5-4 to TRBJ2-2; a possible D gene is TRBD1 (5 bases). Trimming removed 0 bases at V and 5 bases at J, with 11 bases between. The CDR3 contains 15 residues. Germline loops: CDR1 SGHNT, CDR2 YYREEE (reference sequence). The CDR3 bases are TGTGCCAGCAGCTTGGGTCAGGGTATGACCGGGGAGCTGTTTTTT. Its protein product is CASSLGQGMTGELFF. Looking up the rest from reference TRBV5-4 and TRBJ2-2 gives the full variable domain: ETGVTQSPTHLIKTRGQQVTLRCSSQSGHNTVSWYQQALGQGPQFIFQYYREEENGRGNFPPRFSGLQFPNYSSELNVNALELDDSALYLCASSLGQGMTGELFFGEGSRLTVL.